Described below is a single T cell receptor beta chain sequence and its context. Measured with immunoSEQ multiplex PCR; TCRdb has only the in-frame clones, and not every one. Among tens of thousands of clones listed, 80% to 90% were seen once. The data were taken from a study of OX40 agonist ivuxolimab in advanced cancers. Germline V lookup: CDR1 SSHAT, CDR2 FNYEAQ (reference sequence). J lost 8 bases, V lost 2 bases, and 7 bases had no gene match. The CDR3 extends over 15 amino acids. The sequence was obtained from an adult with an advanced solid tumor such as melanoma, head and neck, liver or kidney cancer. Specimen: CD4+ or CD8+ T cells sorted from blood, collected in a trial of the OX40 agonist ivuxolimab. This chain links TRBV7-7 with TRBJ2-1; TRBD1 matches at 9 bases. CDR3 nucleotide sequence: TGTGCCAGCAGCTTATTGGGACAGGGCTTGGATGAGCAGTTCTTC. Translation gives CASSLLGQGLDEQFF.